Following are 10 T cell receptor beta chains from one sample sequenced in a study of cytomegalovirus exposure and HLA in healthy donors. PCR used 60 Vbeta primers and 13 Jbeta primers. Produced via immunoSEQ multiplex PCR; TCRdb's table is partial and in-frame only. Of around 120,000 clones listed, about 78% are singletons. Sequenced input: PBMCs. The receptor set was obtained from a human donor in good health.

In this sample, this clone turned up a few times. V is TRBV7-9 and J is TRBJ1-1, with a weak D call TRBD1 (6 bases). Trimming pared 5 bases from V and 5 bases from J, leaving 9 bases between. The CDR3 has 12 residues. From germline, CDR1 is SEHNR and CDR2 FQNEAQ (reference sequence). The CDR3 spells CASSEGVTEAFF. The DNA of the CDR3 is TGTGCCAGCAGCGAGGGGGTTACTGAAGCTTTCTTT.

The chain couples TRBV11-3 to TRBJ2-1; D is undetermined. The CDR3 runs 15 residues. V lost 5 bases and J 0 bases, leaving 11 bases between the germline ends. Per the germline V gene, CDR1 is SGHNT and CDR2 is YENEEA. CDR3 in amino acids: CASSPELSSYNEQFF. CDR3 nucleotides: TGTGCCAGCAGCCCCGAGCTTAGCTCCTACAATGAGCAGTTCTTC.

The genes are TRBV9 and TRBJ2-1, with 9 bases lining up with TRBD2. Germline-derived CDR1 and CDR2 are SGDLS and YYNGEE. The CDR3 sequence is 18 residues long. Germline trimming cut 3 bases from V and 0 bases from J; bases unmatched to any gene: 10. The DNA for the CDR3 is TGTGCCAGCAGCGCCAAGACTAGCGGAGGAAGCTCCTACAATGAGCAGTTCTTC. Protein: CASSAKTSGGSSYNEQFF.

Worth noting for this clone: The junction shows a germline mismatch at one end, possibly a read error. The chain uses TRBV7-7 and TRBJ2-1, with D possibly matching TRBD1 (6 bases). The germline CDR1 and CDR2 sequences are SSHAT and FNYEAQ (reference sequence). The CDR3 spans 17 residues. CDR3: CASSLNPQGSGVDEQFF. The CDR3 DNA sequence: TGTGCTAGCAGCTTAAACCCACAGGGATCAGGAGTCGATGAGCAGTTCTTC.

The CDR3 coding sequence is TGCGCCAGCACCTCCGGAGGAAGAAGGGACACAGATACGCAGTATTTT. Its protein product is CASTSGGRRDTDTQYF. The chain employs TRBV10-2 and TRBJ2-3; possible D gene TRBD2, 5 bases. This CDR3 comprises 16 residues. The V end was cut by 7 bases, the J end by 2 bases, with 19 bases between. CDR1 and CDR2 from the germline V gene are WSHSY and SAAADI.

This clone was seen a single time. The chain carries TRBV2 and TRBJ1-1, with D unresolved. The germline V gene has CDR1 SNHLY and CDR2 FYNNEI. The CDR3 loop spans 13 amino acids. With 7 bases removed from V and 1 base from J, the gap between germline ends came to 10 bases. This CDR3 reads CASKGGPNTEAFF. The CDR3 DNA is TGTGCCAGCAAAGGAGGGCCGAACACTGAAGCTTTCTTT.

This sequence joins TRBV5-4 and TRBJ2-2; no clear D gene. The CDR3 contains 14 residues. Trimming pared 0 bases from V and 6 bases from J, leaving 9 bases between. Germline assignment: CDR1 SGHNT and CDR2 YYREEE (reference sequence). CDR3: CASSLARASGELFF. In DNA form, the CDR3 reads TGTGCCAGCAGCTTGGCGCGAGCGTCCGGGGAGCTGTTTTTT. The full variable domain, its missing parts supplied by reference TRBV5-4 and TRBJ2-2, is ETGVTQSPTHLIKTRGQQVTLRCSSQSGHNTVSWYQQALGQGPQFIFQYYREEENGRGNFPPRFSGLQFPNYSSELNVNALELDDSALYLCASSLARASGELFFGEGSRLTVL.

This rearrangement joins TRBV7-3 to TRBJ2-2; 13 positions agree with TRBD2. Unmatched junction bases numbered 5, after V lost 4 bases and J lost 6 bases. Germline CDR1 is SGHTA and CDR2 is FQGTGA. CDR3 size: 16 residues. CDR3 bases: TGTGCCAGCAGCTCGGAACTAGCGGGGGGGGCCGGGGAGCTGTTTTTT. Translated: CASSSELAGGAGELFF.

The chain uses TRBV5-4 and TRBJ1-2; TRBD1 might be the D (6 bases). Germline CDR1 SGHNT, CDR2 YYREEE (reference sequence). The CDR3 is 16 amino acids. Trimming removed 3 bases from V and 2 bases from J, with 17 bases in between. The CDR3 region has the DNA TGTGCCAGCAGCTCTACAGGGACCCCCGGCAACTATGGCTACACCTTC. It yields the protein CASSSTGTPGNYGYTF.

The chain couples TRBV7-9 to TRBJ2-2, with D possibly TRBD1 on 6 matching bases. Trimming cost V 4 bases and J 3 bases, with 18 bases left between them. CDR1 SEHNR and CDR2 FQNEAQ come from the germline V gene (reference sequence). The CDR3 covers 17 residues. CDR3 bases: TGTGCCAGCAGCTCGTCGGGTCGGACAGTAGACACCGGGGAGCTGTTTTTT. Its protein is CASSSSGRTVDTGELFF.